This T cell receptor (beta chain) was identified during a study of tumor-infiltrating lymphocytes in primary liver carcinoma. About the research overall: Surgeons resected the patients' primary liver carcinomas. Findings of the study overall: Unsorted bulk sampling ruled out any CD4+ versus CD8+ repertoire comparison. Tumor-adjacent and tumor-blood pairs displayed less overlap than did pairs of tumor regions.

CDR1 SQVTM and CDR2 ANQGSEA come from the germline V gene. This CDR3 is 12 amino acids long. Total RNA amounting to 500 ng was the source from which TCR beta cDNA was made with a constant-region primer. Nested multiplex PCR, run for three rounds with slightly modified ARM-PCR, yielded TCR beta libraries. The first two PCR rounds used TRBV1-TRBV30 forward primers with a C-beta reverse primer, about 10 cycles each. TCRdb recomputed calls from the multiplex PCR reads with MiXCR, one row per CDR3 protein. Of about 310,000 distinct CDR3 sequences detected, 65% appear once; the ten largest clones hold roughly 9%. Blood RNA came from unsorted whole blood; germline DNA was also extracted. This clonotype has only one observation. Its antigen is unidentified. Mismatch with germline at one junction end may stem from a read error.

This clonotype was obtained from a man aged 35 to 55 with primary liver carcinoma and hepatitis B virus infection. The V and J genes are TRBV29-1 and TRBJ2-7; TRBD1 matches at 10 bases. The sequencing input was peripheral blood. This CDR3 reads CSARDRGNEQYF. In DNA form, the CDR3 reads TGCAGCGCCCGGGACAGGGGCAACGAGCAATACTTC.